One and the same sample provided the 2 T cell receptor beta chains below, sequenced in a study of CD8+CD57+ T cells in acquired aplastic anemia. The TCR beta profiling, which covered VDJ combination and CDR3 sequence, was carried out using genomic DNA as the template. TCRdb ran MiXCR on the reads and lists one entry per CDR3 protein. The sample carries about 400,000 distinct CDR3 sequences, about two thirds recorded once. The sample consisted of sorted CD4+, CD8+, or CD8+CD57+ T cells (not recorded which) from PBMCs. The origin of the receptors is a human donor in good health, serving as a control.

This clonotype was recorded only once. Germline is not matched at one junction end, which may reflect a read error. This chain uses TRBV11-2 with TRBJ2-3; no clear D. This CDR3 is 13 amino acids long. The germline V gene encodes CDR1 SGHAT and CDR2 FQNNGV. The CDR3 region has the DNA TGCGCCAGCAGCTTGAATCTCCCGGATACGCAGTATTTT. It yields the protein CASSLNLPDTQYF.

The V and J genes are TRBV7-2 and TRBJ1-4, with TRBD1 identical over 11 bases. Trimming removed 6 bases from V and 7 bases from J; junction bases left unmatched: 1. Looked up from germline, CDR1 is SGHTA and CDR2 is FQGNSA. The CDR3 is 13 residues long. The CDR3 coding sequence is TGTGCCAGCAGGGGACAGGGGGGTGAAAAACTGTTTTTT. Its translation: CASRGQGGEKLFF.